The present T cell receptor (beta chain) was sequenced within a study of blood T cell repertoires in COVID-19. The wider study: Sources were T cells, B-cell-depleted T cells, or PBMCs; the material itself was cDNA or gDNA.

The authors' processing: By means of reference gene primer amplification, nucleated cell counts were estimated. Assay: immunoSEQ multiplex PCR; the TCRdb copy retains only in-frame clones and omits some. That table supplies the V and J calls and clone size; D and trimming were determined from the DNA. Of about 190,000 clones in the sample, roughly 84% are singletons; the top ten hold under 4%. CDR3 length: 14 amino acids. CDR1 is LNHNV, CDR2 YYDKDF, per germline (reference sequence). The V and J ends lost 3 bases and 2 bases respectively, with 8 bases between them. The sequence came from a woman aged 25 to 39 who had recovered from COVID-19. The V gene is TRBV15, the J gene TRBJ1-5, with D uncertain. The sequencing sample was made of PBMCs or T cells enriched from blood (not recorded which). The CDR3 DNA reads TGTGCCACCAGCAGCCAGTATGGCAATCAGCCCCAGCATTTT. Its translation is CATSSQYGNQPQHF. Filled out from reference TRBV15 and TRBJ1-5, the complete variable domain reads DAMVIQNPRYQVTQFGKPVTLSCSQTLNHNVMYWYQQKSSQAPKLLFHYYDKDFNNEADTPDNFQSRRPNTSFCFLDIRSPGLGDTAMYLCATSSQYGNQPQHFGDGTRLSIL.